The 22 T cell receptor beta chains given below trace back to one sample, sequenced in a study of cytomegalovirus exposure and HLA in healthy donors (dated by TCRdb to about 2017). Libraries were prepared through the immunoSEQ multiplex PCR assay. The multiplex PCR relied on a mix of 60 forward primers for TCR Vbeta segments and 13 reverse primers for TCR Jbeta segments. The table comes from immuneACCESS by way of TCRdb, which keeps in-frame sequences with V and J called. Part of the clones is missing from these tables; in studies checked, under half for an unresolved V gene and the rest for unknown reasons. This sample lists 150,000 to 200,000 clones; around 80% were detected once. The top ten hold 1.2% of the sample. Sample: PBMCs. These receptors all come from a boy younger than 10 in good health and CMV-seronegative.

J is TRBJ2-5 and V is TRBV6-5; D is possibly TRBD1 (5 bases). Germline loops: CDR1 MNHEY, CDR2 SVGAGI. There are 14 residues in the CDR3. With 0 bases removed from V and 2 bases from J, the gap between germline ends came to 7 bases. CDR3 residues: CASSYSAGQETQYF. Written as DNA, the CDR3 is TGTGCCAGCAGTTACTCGGCAGGGCAAGAGACCCAGTACTTC.

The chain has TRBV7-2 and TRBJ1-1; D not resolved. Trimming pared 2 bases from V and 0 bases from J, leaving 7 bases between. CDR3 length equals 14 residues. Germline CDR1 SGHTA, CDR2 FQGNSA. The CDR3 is CASSLSRVNTEAFF. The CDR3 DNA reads TGTGCCAGCAGCTTATCTCGTGTGAACACTGAAGCTTTCTTT.

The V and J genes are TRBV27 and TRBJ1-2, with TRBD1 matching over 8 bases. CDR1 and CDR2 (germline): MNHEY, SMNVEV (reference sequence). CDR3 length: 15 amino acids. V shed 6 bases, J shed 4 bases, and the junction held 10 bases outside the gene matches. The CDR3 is CASRQGGQAIYGYTF. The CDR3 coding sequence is TGTGCCAGCAGGCAGGGGGGACAGGCCATCTATGGCTACACCTTC.

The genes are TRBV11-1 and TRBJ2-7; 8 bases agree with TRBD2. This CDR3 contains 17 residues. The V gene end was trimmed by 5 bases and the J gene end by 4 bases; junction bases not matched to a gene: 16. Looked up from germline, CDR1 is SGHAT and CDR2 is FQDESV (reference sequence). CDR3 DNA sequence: TGTGCCAGCAGCCCCGGTATTAGCGGGAATTACGGGTACGAGCAGTACTTC. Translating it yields CASSPGISGNYGYEQYF.

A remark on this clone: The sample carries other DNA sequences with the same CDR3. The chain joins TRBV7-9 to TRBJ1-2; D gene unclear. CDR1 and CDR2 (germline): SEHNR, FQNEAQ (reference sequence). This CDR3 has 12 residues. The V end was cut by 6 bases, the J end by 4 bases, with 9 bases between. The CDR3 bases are TGTGCCAGCAGTTCCTCCCTCTATGGCTACACCTTC. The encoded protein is CASSSSLYGYTF.

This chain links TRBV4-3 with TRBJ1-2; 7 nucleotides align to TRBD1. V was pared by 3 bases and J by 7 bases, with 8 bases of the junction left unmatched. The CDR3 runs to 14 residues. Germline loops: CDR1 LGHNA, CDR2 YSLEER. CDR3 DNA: TGCGCCAGCAGCCAGCAACAGGGGATTGGTGGCTACACCTTC. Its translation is CASSQQQGIGGYTF.

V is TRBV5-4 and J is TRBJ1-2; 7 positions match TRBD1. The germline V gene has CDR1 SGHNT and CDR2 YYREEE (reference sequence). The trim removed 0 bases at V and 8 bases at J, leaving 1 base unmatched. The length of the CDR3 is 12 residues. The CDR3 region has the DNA TGTGCCAGCAGCTTGGGAGGGGGCGGCTACACCTTC. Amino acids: CASSLGGGGYTF.

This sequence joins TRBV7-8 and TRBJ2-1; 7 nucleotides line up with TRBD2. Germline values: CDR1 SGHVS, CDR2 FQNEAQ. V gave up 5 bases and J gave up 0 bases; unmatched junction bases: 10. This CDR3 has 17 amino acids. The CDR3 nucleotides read TGTGCCAGCAGCGATCTCCCTAGCGGATTCTCCTACAATGAGCAGTTCTTC. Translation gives CASSDLPSGFSYNEQFF.

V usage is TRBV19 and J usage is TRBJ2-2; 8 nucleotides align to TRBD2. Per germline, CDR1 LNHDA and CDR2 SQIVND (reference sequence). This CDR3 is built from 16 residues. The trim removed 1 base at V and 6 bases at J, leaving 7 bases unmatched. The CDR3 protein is CASSIVGGEGPGELFF. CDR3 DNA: TGTGCCAGTAGTATAGTCGGGGGGGAGGGCCCCGGGGAGCTGTTTTTT.

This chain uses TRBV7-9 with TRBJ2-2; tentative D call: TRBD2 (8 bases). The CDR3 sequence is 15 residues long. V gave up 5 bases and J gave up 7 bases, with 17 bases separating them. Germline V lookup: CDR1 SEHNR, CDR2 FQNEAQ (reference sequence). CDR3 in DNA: TGTGCCAGCAGCCCCGGGAGGGGGCGGGTCGGGGAGCTGTTTTTT. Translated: CASSPGRGRVGELFF.

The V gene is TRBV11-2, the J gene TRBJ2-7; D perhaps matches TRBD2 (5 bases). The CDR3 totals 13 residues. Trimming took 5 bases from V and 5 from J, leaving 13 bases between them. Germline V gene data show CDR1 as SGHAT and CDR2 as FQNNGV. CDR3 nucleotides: TGTGCCAGCAGCCCGAACCTCGGGAACGAGCAGTACGTC. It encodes CASSPNLGNEQYV.

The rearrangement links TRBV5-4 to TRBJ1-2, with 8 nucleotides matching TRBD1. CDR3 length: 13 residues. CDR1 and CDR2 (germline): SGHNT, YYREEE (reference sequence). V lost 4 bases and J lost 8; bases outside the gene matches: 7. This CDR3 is CASSPGQGGGYTF. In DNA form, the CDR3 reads TGTGCCAGCAGCCCAGGACAGGGCGGCGGCTACACCTTC. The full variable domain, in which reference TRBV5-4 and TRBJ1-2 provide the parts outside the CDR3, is ETGVTQSPTHLIKTRGQQVTLRCSSQSGHNTVSWYQQALGQGPQFIFQYYREEENGRGNFPPRFSGLQFPNYSSELNVNALELDDSALYLCASSPGQGGGYTFGSGTRLTVV.

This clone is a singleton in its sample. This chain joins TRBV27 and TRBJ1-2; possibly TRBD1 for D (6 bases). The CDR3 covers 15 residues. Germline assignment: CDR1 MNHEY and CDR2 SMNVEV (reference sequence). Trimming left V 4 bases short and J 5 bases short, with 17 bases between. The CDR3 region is CASSSHRVNHYGYTF. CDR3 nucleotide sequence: TGTGCCAGCAGTTCCCACAGGGTTAACCATTATGGCTACACCTTC.

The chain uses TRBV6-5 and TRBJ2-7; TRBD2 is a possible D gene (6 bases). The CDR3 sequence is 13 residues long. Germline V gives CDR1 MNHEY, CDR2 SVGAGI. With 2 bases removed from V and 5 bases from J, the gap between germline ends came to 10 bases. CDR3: CASSYRGWDEQYV. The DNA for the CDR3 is TGTGCCAGCAGTTACCGGGGGTGGGACGAGCAGTACGTC.

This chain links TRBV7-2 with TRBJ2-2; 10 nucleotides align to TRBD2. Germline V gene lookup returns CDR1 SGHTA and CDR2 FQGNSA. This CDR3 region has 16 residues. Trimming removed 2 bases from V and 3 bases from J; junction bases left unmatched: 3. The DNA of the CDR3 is TGTGCCAGCAGCTTAAGGCTAGCGGGAGACACCGGGGAGCTGTTTTTT. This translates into CASSLRLAGDTGELFF.

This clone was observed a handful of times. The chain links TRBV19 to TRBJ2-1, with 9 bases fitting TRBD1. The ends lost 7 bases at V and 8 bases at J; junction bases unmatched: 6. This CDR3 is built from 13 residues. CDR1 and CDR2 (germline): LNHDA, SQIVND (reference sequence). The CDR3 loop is CASTVQGADEQFF. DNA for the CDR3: TGTGCCAGTACGGTACAGGGGGCCGATGAGCAGTTCTTC.

The CDR3 DNA follows: TGTGCCAGCAGTGGCTCTAGCGGGGAAACGCAGTATTTT. This codes for CASSGSSGETQYF. The chain combines TRBV2 with TRBJ2-3, with 9 bases aligning to TRBD2. V shed 4 bases, J shed 9 bases, and the junction held 5 bases outside the gene matches. CDR3 length equals 13 residues. Germline V CDR1 and CDR2: SNHLY, FYNNEI.

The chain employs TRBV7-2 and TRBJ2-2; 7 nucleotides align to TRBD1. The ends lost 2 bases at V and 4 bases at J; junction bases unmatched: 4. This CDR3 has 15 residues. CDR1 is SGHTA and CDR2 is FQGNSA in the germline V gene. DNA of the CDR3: TGTGCCAGCAGCTTAAAAGGGGGCAGCACCGGGGAGCTGTTTTTT. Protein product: CASSLKGGSTGELFF.

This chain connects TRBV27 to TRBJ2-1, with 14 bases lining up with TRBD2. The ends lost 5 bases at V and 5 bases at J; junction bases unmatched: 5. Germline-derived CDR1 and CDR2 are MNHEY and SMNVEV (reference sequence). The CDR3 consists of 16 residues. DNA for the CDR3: TGTGCCAGCAGTAAGCGACTAGCGGGAGGGGACAATGAGCAGTTCTTC. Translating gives CASSKRLAGGDNEQFF.

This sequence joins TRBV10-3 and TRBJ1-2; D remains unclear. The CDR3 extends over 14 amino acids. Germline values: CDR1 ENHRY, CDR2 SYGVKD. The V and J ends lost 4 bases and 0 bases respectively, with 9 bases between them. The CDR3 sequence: CAISGTEANYGYTF. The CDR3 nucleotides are TGTGCCATCAGTGGCACAGAAGCTAACTATGGCTACACCTTC.

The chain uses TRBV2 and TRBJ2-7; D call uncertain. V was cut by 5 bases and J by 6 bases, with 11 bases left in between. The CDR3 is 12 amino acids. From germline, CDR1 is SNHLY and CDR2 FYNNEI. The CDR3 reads CASSLDMAEQYV. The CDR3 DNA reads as TGTGCCAGCAGTTTAGACATGGCCGAGCAGTACGTC.

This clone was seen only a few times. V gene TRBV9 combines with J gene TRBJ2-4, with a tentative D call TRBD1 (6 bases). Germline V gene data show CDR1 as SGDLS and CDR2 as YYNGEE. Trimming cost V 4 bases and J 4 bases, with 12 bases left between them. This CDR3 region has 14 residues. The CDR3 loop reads CASSTQGDKNIQYF. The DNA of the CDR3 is TGTGCCAGCAGCACACAGGGCGATAAAAACATTCAGTACTTC.